This T cell receptor beta chain came from a study of identical twins' blood T cells. Libraries were made from RNA as TCR cDNA, using a modified protocol. Each CDR3 protein is one row after TCRdb ran MiXCR on the 5' RACE reads. The data hold about 370,000 distinct CDR3 sequences, with roughly 27% observed a single time. The table lists this clonotype with many counts. CDR3 length: 15 residues. Germline assignment: CDR1 LGHNA and CDR2 YNFKEQ. V lost 0 bases, J lost 4 bases, and 12 bases lay in between. Reared together, all three twin pairs probably met the same infectious agents and vaccines. The sequenced sample was PBMCs. V gene TRBV4-2 combines with J gene TRBJ1-1, with D hard to call. The source of this sequence is a woman aged 18 to 55 in good health. CDR3 protein: CASSQDTGIGTEAFF. The CDR3 region has the DNA TGTGCCAGCAGCCAAGATACGGGAATCGGCACTGAAGCTTTCTTT.